This T cell receptor (beta chain) was identified during a study of response to subunit inactivated influenza vaccine. Study-level points and caveats: The authors put forward the suggestion that each seasonal influenza vaccination may bring in only a limited number of new T cells.

This clonotype was observed a handful of times. Its antigen is currently unknown. There are 16 residues in the CDR3. The junction had 11 bases not matched to a gene; V was cut back by 4 bases and J by 10 bases. Germline V lookup: CDR1 SNHLY, CDR2 FYNNEI. MiXCR, applied by TCRdb to the RT-PCR reads, yields one record per CDR3 protein. The sample shows around 850,000 distinct CDR3 sequences, approximately 17% of them seen only once. Sequenced here: PBMCs from blood, sampled more than 4 days after vaccination. This clonotype originated in a man aged 50 to 59 who received an inactivated influenza vaccine. This chain connects TRBV2 to TRBJ2-1; 12 bases are a match to TRBD1. The CDR3 protein is CASSGWDRGPPGEQFF. In DNA, the CDR3 is TGTGCCAGCAGTGGGTGGGACAGGGGGCCCCCGGGGGAGCAGTTCTTC.